This T cell receptor (beta chain) was retrieved from a study of T cells in Graves' hyperthyroidism and ophthalmopathy. Whole-study findings and limits: Peripheral blood also featured most of the thyroid clonotypes expanded above 0.001.

Researchers took RNA transcripts and amplified the TCR beta CDR3 regions from them. The TCR CDR3 first-round RT-PCR relied on the HTBI primer set. A single record per CDR3 protein comes from TCRdb applying MiXCR to the multiplex PCR reads. The data hold about 200,000 distinct CDR3 sequences, with about a sixth observed a single time. A word on this clonotype: The antigen is not known.

Hyperthyroidism patients were newly diagnosed, had disease duration under 2 months, and were aged 18 to 65 years. Fresh peripheral blood, more than 8 ml of it, supplied the PBMCs. V dropped 4 bases and J dropped 5 bases, with 11 bases sitting between them. The CDR3 is 13 residues long. Germline CDR1 reads LGHNA; CDR2 reads YNFKEQ. The clonotype was recovered from a man over 45 with Graves' hyperthyroidism. Material: blood. This chain uses TRBV4-2 with TRBJ2-5, with D unresolved. In nucleotides, the CDR3 is TGTGCCAGCAGCCGGACCGGTAGGGAGACCCAGTACTTC. Its translation is CASSRTGRETQYF.